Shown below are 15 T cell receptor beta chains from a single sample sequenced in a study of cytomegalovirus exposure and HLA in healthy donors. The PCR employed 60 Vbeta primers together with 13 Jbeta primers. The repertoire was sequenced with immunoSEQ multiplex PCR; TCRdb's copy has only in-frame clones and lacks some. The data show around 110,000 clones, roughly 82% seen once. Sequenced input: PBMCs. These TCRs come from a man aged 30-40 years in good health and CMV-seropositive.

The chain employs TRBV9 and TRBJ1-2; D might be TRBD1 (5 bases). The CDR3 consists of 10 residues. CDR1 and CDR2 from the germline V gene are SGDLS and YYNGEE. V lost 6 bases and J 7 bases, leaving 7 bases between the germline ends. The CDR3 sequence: CASNQGGYTF. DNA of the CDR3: TGTGCCAGCAACCAGGGTGGCTACACCTTC. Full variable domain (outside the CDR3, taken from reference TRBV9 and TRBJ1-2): DSGVTQTPKHLITATGQRVTLRCSPRSGDLSVYWYQQSLDQGLQFLIQYYNGEERAKGNILERFSAQQFPDLHSELNLSSLELGDSALYFCASNQGGYTFGSGTRLTVV.

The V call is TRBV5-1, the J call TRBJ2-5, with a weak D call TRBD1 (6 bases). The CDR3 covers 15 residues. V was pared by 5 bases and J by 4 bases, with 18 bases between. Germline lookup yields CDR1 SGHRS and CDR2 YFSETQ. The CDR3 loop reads CASSYYPRGGETQYF. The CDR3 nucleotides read TGCGCCAGCAGTTATTATCCCAGGGGTGGAGAGACCCAGTACTTC.

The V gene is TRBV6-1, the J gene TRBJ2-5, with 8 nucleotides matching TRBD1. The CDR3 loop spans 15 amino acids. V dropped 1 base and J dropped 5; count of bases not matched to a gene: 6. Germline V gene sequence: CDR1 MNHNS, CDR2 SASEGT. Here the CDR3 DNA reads TGTGCCAGCAGTGAAGGACAGGGGTTTGGGGAGACCCAGTACTTC. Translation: CASSEGQGFGETQYF.

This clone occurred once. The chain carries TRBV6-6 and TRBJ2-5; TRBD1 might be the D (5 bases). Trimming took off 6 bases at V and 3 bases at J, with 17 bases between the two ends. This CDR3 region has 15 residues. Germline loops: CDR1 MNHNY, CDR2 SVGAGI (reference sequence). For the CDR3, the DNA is TGTGCCAGCAGGGGCAGGGCGGTTTTTGAAGAGACCCAGTACTTC. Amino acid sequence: CASRGRAVFEETQYF.

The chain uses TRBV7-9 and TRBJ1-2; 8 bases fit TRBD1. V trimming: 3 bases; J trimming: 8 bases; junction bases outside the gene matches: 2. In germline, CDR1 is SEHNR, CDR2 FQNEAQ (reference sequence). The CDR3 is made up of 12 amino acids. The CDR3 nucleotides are TGTGCCAGCAGCTTGACAGGGGAAGGCTACACCTTC. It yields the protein CASSLTGEGYTF.

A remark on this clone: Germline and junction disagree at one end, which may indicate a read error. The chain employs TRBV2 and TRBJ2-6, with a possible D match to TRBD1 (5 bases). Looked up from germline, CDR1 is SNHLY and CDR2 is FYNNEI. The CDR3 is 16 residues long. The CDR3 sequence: CASSSRLGSGANGLTF. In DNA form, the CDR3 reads TGTGCCAGCAGCTCAAGACTGGGCTCTGGGGCCAACGGCCTGACTTTC.

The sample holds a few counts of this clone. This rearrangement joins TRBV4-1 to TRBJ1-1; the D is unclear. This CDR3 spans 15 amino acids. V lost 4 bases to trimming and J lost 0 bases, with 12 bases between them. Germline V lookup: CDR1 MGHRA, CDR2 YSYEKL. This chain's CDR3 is CASSPQPEMNTEAFF. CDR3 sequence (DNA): TGCGCCAGCAGCCCCCAACCGGAGATGAACACTGAAGCTTTCTTT.

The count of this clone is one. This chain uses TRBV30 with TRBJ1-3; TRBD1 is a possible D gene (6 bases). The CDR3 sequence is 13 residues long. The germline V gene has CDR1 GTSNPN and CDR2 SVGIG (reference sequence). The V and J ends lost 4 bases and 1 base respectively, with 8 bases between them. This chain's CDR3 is CAWITGSGNTIYF. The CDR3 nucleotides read TGTGCCTGGATCACAGGGTCTGGAAACACCATATATTTT.

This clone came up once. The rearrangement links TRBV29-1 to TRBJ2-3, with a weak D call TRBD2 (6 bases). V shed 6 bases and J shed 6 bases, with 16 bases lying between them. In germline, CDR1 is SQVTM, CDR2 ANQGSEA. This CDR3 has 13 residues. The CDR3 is CSVWRAGMDTQYF. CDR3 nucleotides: TGCAGCGTCTGGAGGGCCGGGATGGATACGCAGTATTTT.

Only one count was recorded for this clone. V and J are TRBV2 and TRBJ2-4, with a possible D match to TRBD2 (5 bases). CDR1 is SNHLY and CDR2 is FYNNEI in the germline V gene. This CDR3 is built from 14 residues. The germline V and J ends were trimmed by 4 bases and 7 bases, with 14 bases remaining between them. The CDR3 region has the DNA TGTGCCAGCAGTGGTCCCCCACAGCGGAACATTCAGTACTTC. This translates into CASSGPPQRNIQYF.

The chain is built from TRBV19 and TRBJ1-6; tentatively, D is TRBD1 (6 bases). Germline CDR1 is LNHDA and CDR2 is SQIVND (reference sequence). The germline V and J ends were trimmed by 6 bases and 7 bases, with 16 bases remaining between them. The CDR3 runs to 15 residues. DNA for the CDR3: TGTGCCAGTAGCCGACAGGAGTCCGGGAATTCACCCCTCCACTTT. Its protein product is CASSRQESGNSPLHF.

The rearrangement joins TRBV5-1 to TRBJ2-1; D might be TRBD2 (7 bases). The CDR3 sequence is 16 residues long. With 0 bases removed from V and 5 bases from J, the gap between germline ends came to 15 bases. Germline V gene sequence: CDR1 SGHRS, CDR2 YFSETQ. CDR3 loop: CASSLEGGAPHNEQFF. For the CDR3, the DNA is TGCGCCAGCAGCTTGGAGGGGGGGGCCCCCCACAATGAGCAGTTCTTC.

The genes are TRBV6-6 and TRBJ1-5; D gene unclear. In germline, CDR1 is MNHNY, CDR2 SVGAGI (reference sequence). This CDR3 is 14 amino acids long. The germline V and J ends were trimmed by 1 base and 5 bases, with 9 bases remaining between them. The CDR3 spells CASSYLGLDQPQHF. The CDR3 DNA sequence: TGTGCCAGCAGTTACTTAGGACTGGATCAGCCCCAGCATTTT.

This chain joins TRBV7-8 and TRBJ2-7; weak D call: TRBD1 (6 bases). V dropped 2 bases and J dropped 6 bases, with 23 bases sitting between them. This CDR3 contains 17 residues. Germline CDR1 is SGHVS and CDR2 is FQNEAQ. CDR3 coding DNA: TGTGCCAGCAGCTTACCCCTGCGGACAGACCCCTCTGGCGAGCAGTACTTC. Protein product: CASSLPLRTDPSGEQYF. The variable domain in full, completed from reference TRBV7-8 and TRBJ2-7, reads GAGVSQSPRYKVAKRGQDVALRCDPISGHVSLFWYQQALGQGPEFLTYFQNEAQLDKSGLPSDRFFAERPEGSVSTLKIQRTQQEDSAVYLCASSLPLRTDPSGEQYFGPGTRLTVT.

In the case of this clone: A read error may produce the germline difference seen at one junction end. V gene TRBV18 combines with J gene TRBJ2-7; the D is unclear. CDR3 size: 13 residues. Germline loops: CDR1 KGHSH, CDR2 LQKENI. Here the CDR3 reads CASLPPSGNEQYF. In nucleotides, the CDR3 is TGTGCCAGCTTACCACCGTCTGGCAACGAGCAGTACTTC.